Listed here are 5 T cell receptor beta chains from one sample, sequenced in a study of cytomegalovirus exposure and HLA in healthy donors. With 60 Vbeta and 13 Jbeta primers, the PCR was carried out. Measured with immunoSEQ multiplex PCR; TCRdb has only the in-frame clones, and not every one. The sample yields 90,000 or so clones, under 90% seen once. The source material was PBMCs. These receptors all stem from a man aged 45 to 65 in good health and CMV-seronegative.

The V gene is TRBV19, the J gene TRBJ2-3, with 9 bases lining up with TRBD2. CDR3 length equals 17 residues. V was pared by 6 bases and J by 6 bases, with 16 bases of the junction left unmatched. CDR1 and CDR2 from the germline V gene are LNHDA and SQIVND (reference sequence). CDR3 amino acids: CASRGPGGGRDVDTQYF. The CDR3 coding sequence is TGTGCCAGTAGGGGTCCGGGTGGCGGGAGGGACGTGGATACGCAGTATTTT.

The table lists this clone with a few counts. V usage is TRBV5-5 and J usage is TRBJ1-1, with D maybe TRBD1 (5 bases). CDR3 size: 16 residues. Looked up from germline, CDR1 is SGHKS and CDR2 is YYEKEE (reference sequence). Trimming took off 0 bases at V and 5 bases at J, with 17 bases between the two ends. CDR3 sequence (DNA): TGTGCCAGCAGCTTGGGAAGGGGTACCGTGGATACTGAAGCTTTCTTT. Translating gives CASSLGRGTVDTEAFF.

The chain combines TRBV9 with TRBJ2-2; 10 nucleotides align to TRBD2. The germline V gene has CDR1 SGDLS and CDR2 YYNGEE. The CDR3 is 16 residues long. Trimming took 4 bases from V and 1 from J; bases not matched to a gene: 4. The DNA for the CDR3 is TGTGCCAGCAGCTCCCGGACTAGCGGGAACACCGGGGAGCTGTTTTTT. It is translated as CASSSRTSGNTGELFF.

The CDR3 sequence: CASGFNGQAASTDTQYF. DNA for the CDR3: TGCGCCAGCGGTTTTAATGGACAGGCTGCTAGCACAGATACGCAGTATTTT. The gene calls are TRBV5-1 and TRBJ2-3, with 7 bases aligning to TRBD1. Losses at the gene ends were 7 bases for V and 0 bases for J; bases not matched to a gene: 14. Germline V lookup: CDR1 SGHRS, CDR2 YFSETQ. This CDR3 is 17 amino acids long. The full variable domain, in which reference TRBV5-1 and TRBJ2-3 provide the parts outside the CDR3, is KAGVTQTPRYLIKTRGQQVTLSCSPISGHRSVSWYQQTPGQGLQFLFEYFSETQRNKGNFPGRFSGRQFSNSRSEMNVSTLELGDSALYLCASGFNGQAASTDTQYFGPGTRLTVL.

The chain combines TRBV4-2 with TRBJ2-1, with TRBD2 matching 15 bases. V lost 3 bases to trimming and J lost 8 bases; unmatched junction nucleotides: 5. The CDR3 loop spans 16 amino acids. Looked up from germline, CDR1 is LGHNA and CDR2 is YNFKEQ. CDR3 residues: CASSQAGTSGRYEQFF. In DNA form, the CDR3 reads TGTGCCAGCAGCCAGGCCGGGACTAGCGGGAGGTATGAGCAGTTCTTC.